This paragraph reports one T cell receptor beta chain. The CDR3 is 17 residues long. The germline CDR1 and CDR2 sequences are SGHRS and YFSETQ. V shed 3 bases and J 10 bases; nucleotides not matched to a gene: 14. These data come from a study of PD-L1 blockade in urothelial cancer. Time point in this sample: peripheral blood 6 weeks after treatment start. The repertoire was sequenced with immunoSEQ multiplex PCR; TCRdb's copy has only in-frame clones and lacks some. The sample lists around 66,000 clones, roughly 90% occurring once. The rearrangement joins TRBV5-1 to TRBJ2-1; 12 bases map to TRBD1. The clonotype originates from a man between 60 and 75 years old with urothelial cancer. Sample: PBMCs, taken around atezolizumab (anti-PD-L1) treatment. The CDR3 nucleotides are TGCGCCAGCAGCTCAACAACCGGGACAGGGGGCGGGTGGGAGCAGTTCTTC. This gives the protein CASSSTTGTGGGWEQFF.